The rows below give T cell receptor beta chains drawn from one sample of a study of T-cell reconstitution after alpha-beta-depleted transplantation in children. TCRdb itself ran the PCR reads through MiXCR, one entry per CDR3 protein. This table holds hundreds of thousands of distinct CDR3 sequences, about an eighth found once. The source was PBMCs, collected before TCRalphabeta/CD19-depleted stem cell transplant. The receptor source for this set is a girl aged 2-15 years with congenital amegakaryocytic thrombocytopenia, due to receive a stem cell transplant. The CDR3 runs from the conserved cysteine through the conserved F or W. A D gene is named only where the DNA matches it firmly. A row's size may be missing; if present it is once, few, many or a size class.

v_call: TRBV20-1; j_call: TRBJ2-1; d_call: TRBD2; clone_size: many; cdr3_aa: CSARGTSGTYNEQFF; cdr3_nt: TGCAGTGCTAGGGGGACTAGCGGGACCTACAATGAGCAGTTCTTC
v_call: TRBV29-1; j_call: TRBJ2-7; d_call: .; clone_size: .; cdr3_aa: CSVGGANSWEQYF; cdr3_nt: TGCAGCGTTGGGGGTGCGAACTCCTGGGAGCAGTACTTC
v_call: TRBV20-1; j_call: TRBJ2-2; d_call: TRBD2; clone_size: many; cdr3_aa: CSANGRGTGELFF; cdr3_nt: TGCAGTGCTAACGGGAGGGGCACCGGGGAGCTGTTTTTT
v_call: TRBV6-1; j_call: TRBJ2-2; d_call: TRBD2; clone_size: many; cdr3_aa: CASREGLGDTGELFF; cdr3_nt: TGTGCCAGCAGGGAGGGACTAGGGGACACCGGGGAGCTGTTTTTT
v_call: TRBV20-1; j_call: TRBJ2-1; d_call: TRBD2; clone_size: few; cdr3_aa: CSASLSGPYNEQFF; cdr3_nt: TGCAGTGCGAGCCTTAGCGGGCCTTACAATGAGCAGTTCTTC
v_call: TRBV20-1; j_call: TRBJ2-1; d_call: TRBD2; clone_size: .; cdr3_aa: CSANSGLASYNEQFF; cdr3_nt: TGCAGTGCTAATTCGGGACTAGCGTCCTACAATGAGCAGTTCTTC
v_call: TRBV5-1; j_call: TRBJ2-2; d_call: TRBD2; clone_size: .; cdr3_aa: CASSWSGSSTGELFF; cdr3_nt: TGCGCCAGCAGCTGGAGCGGGAGCTCCACCGGGGAGCTGTTTTTT
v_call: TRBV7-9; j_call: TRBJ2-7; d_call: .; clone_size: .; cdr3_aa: CASSSDWGTYEQYF; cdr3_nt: TGTGCCAGCAGCTCAGACTGGGGTACCTACGAGCAGTACTTC
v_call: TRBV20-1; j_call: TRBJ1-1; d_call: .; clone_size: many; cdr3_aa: CSARLGRQNTEAFF; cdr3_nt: TGCAGTGCTAGACTGGGACGGCAGAACACTGAAGCTTTCTTT
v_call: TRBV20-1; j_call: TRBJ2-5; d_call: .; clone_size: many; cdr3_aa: CSARIGLETQYF; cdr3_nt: TGCAGTGCTAGGATAGGGTTGGAGACCCAGTACTTC
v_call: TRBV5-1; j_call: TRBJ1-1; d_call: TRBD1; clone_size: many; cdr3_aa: CASSLTGGGTEAFF; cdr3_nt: TGCGCCAGCAGCCTGACAGGGGGTGGCACTGAAGCTTTCTTT
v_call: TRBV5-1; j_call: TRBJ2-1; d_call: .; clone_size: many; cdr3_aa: CASSLLDTARREQFF; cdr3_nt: TGCGCCAGCAGCTTACTAGACACCGCCAGAAGGGAGCAGTTCTTC
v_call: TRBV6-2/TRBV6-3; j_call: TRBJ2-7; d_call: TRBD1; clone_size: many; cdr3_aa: CASREQGAYEQYF; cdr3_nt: TGTGCCAGCAGGGAGCAGGGGGCCTACGAGCAGTACTTC
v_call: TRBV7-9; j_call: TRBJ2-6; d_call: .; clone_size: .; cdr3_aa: CASSLVFRETGANFLTF; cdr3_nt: TGTGCCAGCAGCTTAGTTTTTCGAGAAACTGGGGCCAACTTCCTGACTTTC
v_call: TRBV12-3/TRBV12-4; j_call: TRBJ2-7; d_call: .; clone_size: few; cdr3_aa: CASSGPGPKNYEQYF; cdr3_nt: TGTGCCAGCAGTGGGCCGGGCCCCAAGAACTACGAGCAGTACTTC
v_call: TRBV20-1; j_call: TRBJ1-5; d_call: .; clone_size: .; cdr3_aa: CSARPFGGGQPQHF; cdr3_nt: TGCAGTGCGCGCCCTTTTGGGGGAGGGCAGCCCCAGCATTTT
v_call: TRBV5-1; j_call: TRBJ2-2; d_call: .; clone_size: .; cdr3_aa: CAISPAGRSTGELFF; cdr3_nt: TGCGCCATCAGCCCCGCAGGACGCAGCACCGGGGAGCTGTTTTTT
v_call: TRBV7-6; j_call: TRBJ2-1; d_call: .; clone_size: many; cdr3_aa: CASSLATSMNEQFF; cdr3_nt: TGTGCCAGCAGCTTAGCGACTAGTATGAATGAGCAGTTCTTC
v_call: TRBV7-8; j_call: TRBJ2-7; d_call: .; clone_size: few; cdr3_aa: CASSFPQGFPYEQYF; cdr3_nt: TGTGCCAGCAGCTTCCCCCAGGGATTTCCCTACGAGCAGTACTTC
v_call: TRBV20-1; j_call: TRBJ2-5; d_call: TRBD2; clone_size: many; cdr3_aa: CSAMFPGEGTQYF; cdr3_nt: TGCAGTGCTATGTTCCCCGGGGAGGGGACCCAGTACTTC
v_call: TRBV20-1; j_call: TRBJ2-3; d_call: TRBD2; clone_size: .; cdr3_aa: CSARDLGGLALTDTQYF; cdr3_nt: TGCAGTGCTAGAGATCTAGGCGGACTAGCGCTCACAGATACGCAGTATTTT
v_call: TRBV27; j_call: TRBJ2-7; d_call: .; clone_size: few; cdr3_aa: CASRSRTGRVEQYF; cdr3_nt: TGTGCCAGCAGGTCACGTACAGGGAGAGTCGAGCAGTACTTC
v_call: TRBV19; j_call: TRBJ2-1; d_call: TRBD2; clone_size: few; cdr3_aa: CASSPSAGGPSYNEQFF; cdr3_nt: TGTGCCAGTAGTCCCAGCGCGGGAGGGCCGTCTTACAATGAGCAGTTCTTC
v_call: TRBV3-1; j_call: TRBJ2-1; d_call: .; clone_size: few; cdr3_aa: CASSQNPAASSNEQFF; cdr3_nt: TGTGCCAGCAGCCAAAATCCAGCCGCATCCTCCAATGAGCAGTTCTTC
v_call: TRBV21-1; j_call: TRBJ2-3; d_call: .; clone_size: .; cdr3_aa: CASSKGPREPFTDTQYF; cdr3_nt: TGTGCCAGCAGCAAAGGGCCGCGGGAGCCCTTCACAGATACGCAGTATTTT
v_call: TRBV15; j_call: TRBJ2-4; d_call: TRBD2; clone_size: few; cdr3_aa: CATEGLANIQYF; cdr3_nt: TGTGCCACCGAAGGACTAGCAAACATTCAGTACTTC
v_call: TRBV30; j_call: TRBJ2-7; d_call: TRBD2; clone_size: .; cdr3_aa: CAWSPRLVSGLDFEQYF; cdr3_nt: TGTGCCTGGAGTCCAAGACTAGTTTCGGGACTAGATTTCGAGCAGTACTTC
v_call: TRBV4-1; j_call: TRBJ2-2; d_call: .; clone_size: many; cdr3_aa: CASSQEAGRNTGELFF; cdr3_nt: TGCGCCAGCAGCCAAGAGGCGGGTCGAAACACCGGGGAGCTGTTTTTT
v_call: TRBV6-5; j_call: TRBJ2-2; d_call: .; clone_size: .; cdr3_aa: CASSYSGTVGTGELFF; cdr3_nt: TGTGCCAGCAGTTACTCGGGGACGGTGGGGACCGGGGAGCTGTTTTTT
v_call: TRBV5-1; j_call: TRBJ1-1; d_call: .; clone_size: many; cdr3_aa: CASSFLVAEEAFF; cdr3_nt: TGCGCCAGCAGCTTTTTAGTGGCGGAAGAGGCTTTCTTT
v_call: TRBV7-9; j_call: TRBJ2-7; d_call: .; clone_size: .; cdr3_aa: CASSWGSEQYF; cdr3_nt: TGTGCCAGCAGCTGGGGTAGCGAGCAGTACTTC
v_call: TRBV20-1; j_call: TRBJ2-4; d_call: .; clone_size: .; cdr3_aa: CSARDPNTNIQYF; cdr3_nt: TGCAGTGCTAGAGATCCCAACACAAACATTCAGTACTTC
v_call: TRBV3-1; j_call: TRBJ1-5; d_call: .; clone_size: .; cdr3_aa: CASSSDGIFGEQTDHPQHF; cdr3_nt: TGTGCCAGCTCCTCGGACGGGATCTTCGGGGAGCAAACCGATCACCCCCAGCATTTT
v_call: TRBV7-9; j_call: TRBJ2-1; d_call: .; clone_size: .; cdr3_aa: CASSPTSTYNEQFF; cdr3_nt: TGTGCCAGCAGTCCCACTAGTACCTACAATGAGCAGTTCTTC
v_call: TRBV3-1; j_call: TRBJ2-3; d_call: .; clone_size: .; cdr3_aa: CASSQDQAGTDTQYF; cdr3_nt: TGTGCCAGCAGCCAAGATCAGGCGGGCACAGATACGCAGTATTTT
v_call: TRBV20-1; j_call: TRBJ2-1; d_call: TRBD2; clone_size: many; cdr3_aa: CSATDAGLAYNEQFF; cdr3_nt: TGCAGTGCCACCGACGCGGGACTAGCATACAATGAGCAGTTCTTC
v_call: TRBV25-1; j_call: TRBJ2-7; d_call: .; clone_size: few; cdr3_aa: CASSADQGIYF; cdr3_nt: TGTGCCAGCAGTGCAGACCAGGGTATATACTTC
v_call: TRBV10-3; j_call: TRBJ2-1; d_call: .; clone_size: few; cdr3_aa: CAISDGETANEQFF; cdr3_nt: TGTGCCATCAGTGATGGGGAAACAGCCAATGAGCAGTTCTTC
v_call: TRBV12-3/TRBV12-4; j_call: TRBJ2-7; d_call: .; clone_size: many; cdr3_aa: CASGPAFIGVEQYF; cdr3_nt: TGTGCCAGCGGACCAGCATTCATAGGGGTCGAGCAGTACTTC
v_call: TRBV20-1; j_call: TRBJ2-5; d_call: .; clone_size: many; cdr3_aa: CSADRDQGIQTQYF; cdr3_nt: TGCAGTGCTGACCGGGACCAAGGGATACAGACCCAGTACTTC
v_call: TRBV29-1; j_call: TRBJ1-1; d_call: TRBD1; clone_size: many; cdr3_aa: CSVNTGGATEAFF; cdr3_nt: TGCAGCGTGAATACAGGGGGGGCTACTGAAGCTTTCTTT
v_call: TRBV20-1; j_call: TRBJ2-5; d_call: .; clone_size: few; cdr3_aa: CSARPGFQVSGTQYF; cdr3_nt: TGCAGTGCTAGGCCGGGATTCCAAGTCTCCGGGACCCAGTACTTC
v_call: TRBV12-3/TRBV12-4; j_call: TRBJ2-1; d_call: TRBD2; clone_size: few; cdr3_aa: CASRTHTSGAYNEQFF; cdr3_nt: TGTGCCAGCAGAACCCATACTAGCGGAGCCTACAATGAGCAGTTCTTC
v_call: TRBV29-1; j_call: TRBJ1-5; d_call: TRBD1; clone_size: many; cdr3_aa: CSVIPGTGHQPQHF; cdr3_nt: TGCAGCGTTATCCCCGGGACAGGCCATCAGCCCCAGCATTTT
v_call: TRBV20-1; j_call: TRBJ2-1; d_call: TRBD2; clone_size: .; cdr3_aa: CSATPGLAGGSEQFF; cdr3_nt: TGCAGTGCGACGCCGGGACTAGCGGGAGGGAGTGAGCAGTTCTTC
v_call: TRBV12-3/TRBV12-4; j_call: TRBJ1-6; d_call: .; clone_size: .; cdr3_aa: CASRTAGESPLHF; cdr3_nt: TGTGCCAGCAGGACCGCTGGGGAATCACCCCTCCACTTT
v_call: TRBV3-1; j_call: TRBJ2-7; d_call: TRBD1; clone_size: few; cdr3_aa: CASSPRDRRSEQYF; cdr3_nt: TGTGCCAGCAGCCCCCGGGACAGGAGGAGCGAGCAGTACTTC
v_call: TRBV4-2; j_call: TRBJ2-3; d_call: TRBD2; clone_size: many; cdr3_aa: CASSQFTLGLAGSTDTQYF; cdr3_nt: TGTGCCAGCAGCCAATTTACATTGGGACTAGCGGGGTCCACAGATACGCAGTATTTT
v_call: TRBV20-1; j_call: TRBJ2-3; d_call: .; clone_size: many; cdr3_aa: CSASHSTNTQYF; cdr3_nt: TGCAGTGCTAGTCACAGCACAAATACGCAGTATTTT
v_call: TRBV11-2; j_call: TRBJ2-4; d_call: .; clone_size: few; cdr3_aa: CASSLRVPRDIQYF; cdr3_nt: TGTGCCAGCAGCTTAAGAGTACCGAGGGACATTCAGTACTTC
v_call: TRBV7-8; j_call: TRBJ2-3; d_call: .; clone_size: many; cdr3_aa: CASSSTSSDGAAVTDTQYF; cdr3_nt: TGTGCCAGCAGCTCCACAAGTTCCGATGGAGCGGCCGTCACAGATACGCAGTATTTT